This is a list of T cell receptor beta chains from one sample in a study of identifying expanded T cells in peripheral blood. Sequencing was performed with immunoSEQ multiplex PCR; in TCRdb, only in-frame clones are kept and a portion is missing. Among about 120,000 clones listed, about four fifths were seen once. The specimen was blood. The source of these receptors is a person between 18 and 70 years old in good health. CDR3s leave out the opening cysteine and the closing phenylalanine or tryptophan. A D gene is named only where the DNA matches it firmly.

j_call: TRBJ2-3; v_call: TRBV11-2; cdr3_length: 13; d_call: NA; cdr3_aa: ASSLGRGVADTQY
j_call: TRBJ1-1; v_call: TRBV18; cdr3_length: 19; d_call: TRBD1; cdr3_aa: ASSPFSDTVGTGGSRTEAF
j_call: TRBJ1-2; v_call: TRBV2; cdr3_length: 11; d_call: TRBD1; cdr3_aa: ASSGDRGGGYT
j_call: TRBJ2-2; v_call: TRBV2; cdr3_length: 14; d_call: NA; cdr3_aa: ASSEGVGPNTGELF
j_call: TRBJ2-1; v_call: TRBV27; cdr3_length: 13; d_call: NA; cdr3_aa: ASSLSGLPYNEQF
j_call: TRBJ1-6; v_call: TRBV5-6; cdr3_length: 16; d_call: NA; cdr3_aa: ASSFLGDKGSYNSPLH
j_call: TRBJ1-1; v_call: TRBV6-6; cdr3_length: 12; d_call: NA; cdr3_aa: ASTTGHINTEAF
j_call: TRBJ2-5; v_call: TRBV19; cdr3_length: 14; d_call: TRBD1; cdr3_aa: ASSSGTGFFQETQY
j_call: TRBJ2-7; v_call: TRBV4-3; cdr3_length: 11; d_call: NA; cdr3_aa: ASSQDRGYEQY
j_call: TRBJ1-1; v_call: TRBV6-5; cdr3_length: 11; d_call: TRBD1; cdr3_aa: ASSPRQGAEAF
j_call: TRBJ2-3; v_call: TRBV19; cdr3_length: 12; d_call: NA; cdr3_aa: ASSKGGAADTQY
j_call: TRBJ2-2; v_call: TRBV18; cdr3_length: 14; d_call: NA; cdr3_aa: ASSPVGGPNTGELF
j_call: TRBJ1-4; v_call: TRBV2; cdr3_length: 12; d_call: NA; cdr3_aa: ASRGGGLPEKLF
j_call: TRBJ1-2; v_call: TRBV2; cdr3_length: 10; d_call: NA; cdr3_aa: ASRWGNTGYT
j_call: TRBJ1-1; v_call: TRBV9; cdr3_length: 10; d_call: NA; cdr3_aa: ASSLGPPEAF
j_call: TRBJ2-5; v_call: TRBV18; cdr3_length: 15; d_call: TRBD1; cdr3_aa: ASSPTGTGYYQETQY
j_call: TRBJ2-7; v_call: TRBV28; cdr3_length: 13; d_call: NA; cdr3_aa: ASSWQTGTLYEQY
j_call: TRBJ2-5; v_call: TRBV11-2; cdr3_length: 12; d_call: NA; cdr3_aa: ASSRVGGEETQY
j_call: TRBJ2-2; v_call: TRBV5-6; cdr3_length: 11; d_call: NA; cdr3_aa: ASSRIYRGELF
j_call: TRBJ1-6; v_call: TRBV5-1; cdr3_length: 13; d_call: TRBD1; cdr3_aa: ASSYNPGQDSPLH
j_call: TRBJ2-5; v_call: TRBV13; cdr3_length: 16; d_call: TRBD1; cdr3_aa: ASSLDPGQGPSQETQY
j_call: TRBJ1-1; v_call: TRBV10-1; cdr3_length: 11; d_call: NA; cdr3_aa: ASSESHGAEAF
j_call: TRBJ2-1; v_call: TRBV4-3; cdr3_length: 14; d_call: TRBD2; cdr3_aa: ASSYSGTSGNNEQF
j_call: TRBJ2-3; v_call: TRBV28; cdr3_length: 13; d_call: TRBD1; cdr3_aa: ASSIQGGSTDTQY
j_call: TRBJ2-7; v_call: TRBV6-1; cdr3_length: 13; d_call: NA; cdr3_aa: ASSEYPGGTYEQY
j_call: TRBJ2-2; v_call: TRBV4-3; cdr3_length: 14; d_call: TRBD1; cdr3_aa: ASSQRQGRDTGELF
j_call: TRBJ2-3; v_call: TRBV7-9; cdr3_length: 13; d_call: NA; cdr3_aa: ASSLATRGSDTQY
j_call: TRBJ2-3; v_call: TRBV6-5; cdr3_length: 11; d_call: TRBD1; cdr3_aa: ASNQGGTDTQY
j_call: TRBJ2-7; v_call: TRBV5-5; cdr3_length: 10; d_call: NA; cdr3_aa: ASSLVRTEQY
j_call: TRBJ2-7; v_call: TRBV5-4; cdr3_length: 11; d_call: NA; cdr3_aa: ASSLIGRNEQY
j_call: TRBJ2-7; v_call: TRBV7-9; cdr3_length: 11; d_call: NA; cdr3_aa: ASSFDPSYEQY
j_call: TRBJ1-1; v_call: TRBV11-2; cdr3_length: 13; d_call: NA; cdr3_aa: ASSSREVGSAEAF
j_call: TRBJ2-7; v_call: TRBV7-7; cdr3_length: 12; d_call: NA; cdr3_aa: ASSLVFETYEQY
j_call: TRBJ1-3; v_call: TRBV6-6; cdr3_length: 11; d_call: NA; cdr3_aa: ASRSHSGNTIY
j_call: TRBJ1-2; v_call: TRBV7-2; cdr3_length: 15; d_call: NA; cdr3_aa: ASSLSVGEGSNYGYT
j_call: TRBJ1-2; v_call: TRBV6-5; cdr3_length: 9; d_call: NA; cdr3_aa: ASSQGYGYT
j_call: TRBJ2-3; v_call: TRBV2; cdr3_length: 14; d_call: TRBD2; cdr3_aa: ASKWGQRGTTDTQY
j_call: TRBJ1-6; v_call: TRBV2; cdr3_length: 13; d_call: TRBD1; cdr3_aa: ASSTQGARNSPLH
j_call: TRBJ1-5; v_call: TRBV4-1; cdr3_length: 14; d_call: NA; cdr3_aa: ASSQAREGEGQPQH
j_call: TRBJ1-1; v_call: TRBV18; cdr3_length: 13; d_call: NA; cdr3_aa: ASSPKERTNTEAF
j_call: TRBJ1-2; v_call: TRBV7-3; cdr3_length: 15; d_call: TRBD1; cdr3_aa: ASSLTSGQESNYGYT
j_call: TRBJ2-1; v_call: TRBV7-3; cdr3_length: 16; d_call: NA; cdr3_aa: ASSRSVDAGSAYNEQF
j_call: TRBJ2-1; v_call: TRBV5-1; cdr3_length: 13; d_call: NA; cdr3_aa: ASSLGPSLGNEQF
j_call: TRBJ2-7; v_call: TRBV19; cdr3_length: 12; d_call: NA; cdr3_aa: ASSRAGPAYEQY
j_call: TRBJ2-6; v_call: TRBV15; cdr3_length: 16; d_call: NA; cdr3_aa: ATSRDRAGIPGANVLT
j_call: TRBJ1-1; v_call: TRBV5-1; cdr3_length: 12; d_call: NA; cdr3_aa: ASSLRERNTEAF
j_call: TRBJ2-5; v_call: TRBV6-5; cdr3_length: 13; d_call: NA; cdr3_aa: ASTFSPLARETQY
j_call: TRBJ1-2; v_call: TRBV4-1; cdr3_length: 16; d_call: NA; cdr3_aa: ASSQERWSRTSNYGYT
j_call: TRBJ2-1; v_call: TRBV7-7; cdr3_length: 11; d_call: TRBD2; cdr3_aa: ASSLGTRGEQF
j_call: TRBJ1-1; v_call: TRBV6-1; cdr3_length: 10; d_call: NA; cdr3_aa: ASSSVLSEAF
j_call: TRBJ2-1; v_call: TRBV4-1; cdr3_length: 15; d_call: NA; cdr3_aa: ASSQPRRGKPYNEQF
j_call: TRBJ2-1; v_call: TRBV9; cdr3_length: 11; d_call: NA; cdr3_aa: ASSARWGDEQF
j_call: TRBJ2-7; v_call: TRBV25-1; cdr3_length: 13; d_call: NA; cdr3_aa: ASSVDRDGSYEQY
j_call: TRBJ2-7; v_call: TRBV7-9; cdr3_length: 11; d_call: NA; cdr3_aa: ASSPLDGYEQY
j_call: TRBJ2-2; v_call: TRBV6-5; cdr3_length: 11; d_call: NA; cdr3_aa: ASRQLNTGELF
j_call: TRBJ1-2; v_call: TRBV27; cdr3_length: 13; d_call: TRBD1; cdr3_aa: ASSLSTGSDYGYT
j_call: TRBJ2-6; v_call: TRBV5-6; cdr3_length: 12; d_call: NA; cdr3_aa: ASSLYSGANVLT
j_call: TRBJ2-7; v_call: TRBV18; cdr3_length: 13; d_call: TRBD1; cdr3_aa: ASSEGPRGQGEQY
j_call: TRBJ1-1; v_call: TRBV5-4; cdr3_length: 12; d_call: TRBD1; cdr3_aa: ASSPDRDRAEAF
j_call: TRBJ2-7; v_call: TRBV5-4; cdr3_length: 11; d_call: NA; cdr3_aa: ASSGDPLGEQY